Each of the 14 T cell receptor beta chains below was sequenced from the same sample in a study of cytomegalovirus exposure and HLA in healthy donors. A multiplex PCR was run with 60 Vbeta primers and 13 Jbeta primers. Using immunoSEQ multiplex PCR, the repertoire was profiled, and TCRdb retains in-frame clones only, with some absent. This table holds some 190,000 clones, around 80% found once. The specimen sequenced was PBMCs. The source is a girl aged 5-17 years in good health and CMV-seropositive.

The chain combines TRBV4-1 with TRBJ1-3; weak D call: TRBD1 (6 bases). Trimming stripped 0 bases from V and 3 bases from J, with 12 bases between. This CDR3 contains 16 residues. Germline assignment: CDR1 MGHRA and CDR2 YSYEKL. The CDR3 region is CASSQEVRGYGNTIYF. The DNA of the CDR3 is TGCGCCAGCAGCCAAGAGGTCAGGGGATATGGAAACACCATATATTTT.

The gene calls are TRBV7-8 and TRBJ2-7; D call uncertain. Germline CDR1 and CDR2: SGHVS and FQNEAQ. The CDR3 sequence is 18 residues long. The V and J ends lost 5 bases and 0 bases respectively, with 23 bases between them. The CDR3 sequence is CASSPSSSGSLNSYEQYF. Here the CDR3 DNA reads TGTGCCAGCAGCCCTTCATCCTCGGGTAGCTTGAACTCCTACGAGCAGTACTTC.

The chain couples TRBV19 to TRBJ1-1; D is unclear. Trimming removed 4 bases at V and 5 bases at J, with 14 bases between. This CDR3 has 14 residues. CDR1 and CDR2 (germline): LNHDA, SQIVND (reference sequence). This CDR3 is CASSNSGMGTEAFF. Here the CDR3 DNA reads TGTGCCAGTAGTAATTCCGGGATGGGGACTGAAGCTTTCTTT. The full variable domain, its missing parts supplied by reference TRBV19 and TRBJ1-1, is DGGITQSPKYLFRKEGQNVTLSCEQNLNHDAMYWYRQDPGQGLRLIYYSQIVNDFQKGDIAEGYSVSREKKESFPLTVTSAQKNPTAFYLCASSNSGMGTEAFFGQGTRLTVV.

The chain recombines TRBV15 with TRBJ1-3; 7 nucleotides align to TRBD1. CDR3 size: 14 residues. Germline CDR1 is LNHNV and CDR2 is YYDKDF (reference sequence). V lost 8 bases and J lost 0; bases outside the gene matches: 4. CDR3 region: CATGEGASGNTIYF. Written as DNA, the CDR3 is TGTGCCACCGGCGAGGGGGCCTCTGGAAACACCATATATTTT.

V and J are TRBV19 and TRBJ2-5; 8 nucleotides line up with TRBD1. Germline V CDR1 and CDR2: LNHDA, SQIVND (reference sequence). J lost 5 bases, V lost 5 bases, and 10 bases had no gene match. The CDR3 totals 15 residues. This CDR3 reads CASSPASTGGETQYF. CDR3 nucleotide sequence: TGTGCCAGTAGTCCTGCCTCCACAGGGGGGGAGACCCAGTACTTC.

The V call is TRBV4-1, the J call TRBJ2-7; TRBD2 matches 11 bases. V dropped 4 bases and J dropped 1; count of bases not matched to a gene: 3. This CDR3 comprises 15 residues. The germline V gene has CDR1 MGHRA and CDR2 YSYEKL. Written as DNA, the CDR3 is TGCGCCAGCAGCCGCGGACTAGCGGGTTCCTACGAGCAGTACTTC. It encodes CASSRGLAGSYEQYF.

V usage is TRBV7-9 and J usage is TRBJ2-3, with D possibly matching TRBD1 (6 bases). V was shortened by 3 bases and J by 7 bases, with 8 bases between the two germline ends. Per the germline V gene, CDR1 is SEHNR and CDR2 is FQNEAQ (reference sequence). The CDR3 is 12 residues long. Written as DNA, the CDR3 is TGTGCCAGCAGCTTGGACAGTTATACGCAGTATTTT. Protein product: CASSLDSYTQYF.

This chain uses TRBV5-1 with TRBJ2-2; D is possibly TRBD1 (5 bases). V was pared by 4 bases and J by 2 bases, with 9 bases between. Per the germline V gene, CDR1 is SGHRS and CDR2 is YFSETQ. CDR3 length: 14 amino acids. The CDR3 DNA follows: TGCGCCAGCAGCCTGGACACCAACACCGGGGAGCTGTTTTTT. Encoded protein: CASSLDTNTGELFF. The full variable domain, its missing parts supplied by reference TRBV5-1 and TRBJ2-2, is KAGVTQTPRYLIKTRGQQVTLSCSPISGHRSVSWYQQTPGQGLQFLFEYFSETQRNKGNFPGRFSGRQFSNSRSEMNVSTLELGDSALYLCASSLDTNTGELFFGEGSRLTVL.

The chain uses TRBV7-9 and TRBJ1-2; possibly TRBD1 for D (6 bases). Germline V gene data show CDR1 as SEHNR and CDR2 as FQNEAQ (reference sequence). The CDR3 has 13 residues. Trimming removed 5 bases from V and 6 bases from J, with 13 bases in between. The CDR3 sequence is CASSLQGGDGYTF. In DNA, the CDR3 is TGTGCCAGCAGCCTACAGGGAGGGGATGGCTACACCTTC.

CDR3 sequence: CAWSPGTGLYEQYF. The CDR3 nucleotides are TGTGCCTGGAGCCCCGGGACAGGGCTCTACGAGCAGTACTTC. The chain carries TRBV30 and TRBJ2-7, with 9 bases that match TRBD1. Germline-derived CDR1 and CDR2 are GTSNPN and SVGIG (reference sequence). This CDR3 comprises 14 residues. V was clipped by 3 bases and J by 3 bases; unmatched bases: 6.

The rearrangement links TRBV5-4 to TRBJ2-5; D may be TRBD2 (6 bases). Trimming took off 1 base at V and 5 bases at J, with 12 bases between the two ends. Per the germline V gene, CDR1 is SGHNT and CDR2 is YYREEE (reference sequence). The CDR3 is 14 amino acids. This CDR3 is CASSLREMEETQYF. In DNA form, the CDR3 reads TGTGCCAGCAGCTTGCGGGAGATGGAGGAGACCCAGTACTTC.

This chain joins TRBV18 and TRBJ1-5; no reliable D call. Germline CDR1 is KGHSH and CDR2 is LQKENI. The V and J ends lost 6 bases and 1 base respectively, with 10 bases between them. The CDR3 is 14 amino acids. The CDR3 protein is CASSPPGSNQPQHF. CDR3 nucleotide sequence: TGTGCCAGCTCGCCCCCCGGGAGCAATCAGCCCCAGCATTTT.

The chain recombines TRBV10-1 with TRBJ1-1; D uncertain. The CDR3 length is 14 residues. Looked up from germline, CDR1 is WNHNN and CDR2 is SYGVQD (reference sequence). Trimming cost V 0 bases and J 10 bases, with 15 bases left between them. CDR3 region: CASSESSGRLRAFF. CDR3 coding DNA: TGCGCCAGCAGTGAGTCGTCCGGCAGACTTAGAGCTTTCTTT.

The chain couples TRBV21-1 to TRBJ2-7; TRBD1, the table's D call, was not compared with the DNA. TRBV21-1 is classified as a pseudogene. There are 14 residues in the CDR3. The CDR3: CASSFRTADYEQYF. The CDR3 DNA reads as TGTGCCAGCAGCTTCCGGACAGCGGACTACGAGCAGTACTTC.